Listed below are T cell receptor beta chains from one sample, sequenced in a study of blood T cells in healthy people across ages. TCRdb called the 5' RACE reads again in MiXCR, with one record for every CDR3 protein. This table has around 790,000 distinct CDR3 sequences, approximately 44% appearing once. The sample was blood. The receptors come from a man between 60 and 75 years old in good health. The CDR3 runs from the conserved cysteine through the conserved F or W. D genes are given only for firm matches. The size field is filled for only some rows; it gives once, few, many or a size class.

d_call,v_call,clone_size,j_call,cdr3_aa,cdr3_nt
NA,TRBV4-3,NA,TRBJ2-1,CASSQDSQSYNEQFF,TGCGCCAGCAGCCAAGATAGCCAGTCCTACAATGAGCAGTTCTTC
NA,TRBV11-2,few,TRBJ2-2,CASSPQTRTGELFF,TGTGCCAGCAGCCCACAGACTAGGACCGGGGAGCTGTTTTTT
TRBD2,TRBV12-3/TRBV12-4,NA,TRBJ2-3,CASSFSSGAGADTQYF,TGTGCCAGCAGTTTCTCGAGCGGGGCAGGTGCAGATACGCAGTATTTT
NA,TRBV30,NA,TRBJ1-1,CAWRAMNTEAFF,TGTGCCTGGAGGGCGATGAACACTGAAGCTTTCTTT
NA,TRBV28,NA,TRBJ2-4,CASSLGPARQYF,TGTGCCAGCAGTTTAGGCCCAGCGCGGCAGTACTTC
NA,TRBV6-1,few,TRBJ1-6,CASRTSGDNSPLHF,TGTGCCAGCAGGACTTCGGGAGATAATTCACCCCTCCACTTT
NA,TRBV4-3,NA,TRBJ2-1,CASSQETRGDIYNEQFF,TGCGCCAGCAGCCAAGAAACTAGAGGGGATATATACAATGAGCAGTTCTTC
NA,TRBV7-2,NA,TRBJ2-2,CASSRRGGPGELFF,TGTGCCAGCAGCCGTCGTGGGGGGCCCGGGGAGCTGTTTTTT
TRBD2,TRBV24-1,many,TRBJ2-1,CATSGLAGEREQFF,TGTGCCACCAGTGGGCTAGCGGGGGAGCGTGAGCAGTTCTTC
NA,TRBV2,few,TRBJ1-5,CASSQWNGGDQPQHF,TGTGCCAGCAGCCAGTGGAACGGCGGCGATCAGCCCCAGCATTTT
TRBD1,TRBV27,NA,TRBJ2-7,CARGQAPYEQYF,TGTGCCAGAGGACAGGCTCCCTACGAGCAGTACTTC
TRBD2,TRBV10-3,NA,TRBJ2-7,CAITRGANNEQYF,TGTGCCATCACGCGGGGGGCCAACAATGAGCAGTACTTC
TRBD1,TRBV7-2,NA,TRBJ1-2,CASRPDRGSGYTF,TGTGCCAGCAGGCCTGACAGGGGCTCTGGCTACACCTTC
NA,TRBV7-2,many,TRBJ2-3,CASSPNMADTQYF,TGTGCCAGCAGCCCGAACATGGCAGATACGCAGTATTTT
NA,TRBV5-5,NA,TRBJ2-3,CASSLYGATGRTDTQYF,TGTGCCAGCAGCTTGTACGGGGCCACAGGACGCACAGATACGCAGTATTTT